The 7 T cell receptor beta chains reported below all come from one sample, sequenced in a study of blood T cell repertoires in COVID-19. Libraries were prepared by immunoSEQ multiplex PCR; TCRdb keeps only in-frame clonotypes and omits some of them. The sample holds under 200,000 clones, 75% to 95% seen once. Sequencing input: peripheral blood. These receptors all stem from a man aged 45 to 65 with acute or convalescent COVID-19.

The chain couples TRBV6-5 to TRBJ2-1; 8 nucleotides agree with TRBD2. In germline, CDR1 is MNHEY, CDR2 SVGAGI. With V trimmed by 5 bases and J by 0 bases, 0 bases remained unmatched. The CDR3 covers 14 residues. CDR3 in amino acids: CASSSGGSYNEQFF. The CDR3 DNA sequence: TGTGCCAGCAGTAGCGGGGGCTCCTACAATGAGCAGTTCTTC.

V is TRBV29-1 and J is TRBJ1-3, with D hard to call. Trimming pared 6 bases from V and 4 bases from J, leaving 13 bases between. CDR1 and CDR2 (germline): SQVTM, ANQGSEA. There are 13 residues in the CDR3. CDR3 amino acids: CSVHMASGNTIYF. The CDR3 DNA reads as TGCAGCGTCCACATGGCCTCCGGAAACACCATATATTTT.

The rearrangement uses TRBV21-1 and TRBJ1-2; the listed D gene, TRBD1, was not tested against the DNA. TRBV21-1 constitutes a pseudogene. The CDR3 is 15 residues long. The DNA of the CDR3 is TGTGCCAGCCCAGGGGCAGGGGCGATTAACTATGGCTACACCTTC. Protein sequence: CASPGAGAINYGYTF.

CDR3 sequence (DNA): TGTGCCAGCAGGGGAGGGACAGGTCGAGGTACGCAGTATTTT. It is translated as CASRGGTGRGTQYF. V usage is TRBV28 and J usage is TRBJ2-3; D possibly corresponds to TRBD1 (8 bases). Trimming shortened V by 6 bases and J by 8 bases, and 18 bases separated the two germline ends. Germline V gene data show CDR1 as MDHEN and CDR2 as SYDVKM. The CDR3 covers 14 residues. Together with reference TRBV28 and TRBJ2-3, the CDR3 gives the full variable domain: DVKVTQSSRYLVKRTGEKVFLECVQDMDHENMFWYRQDPGLGLRLIYFSYDVKMKEKGDIPEGYSVSREKKERFSLILESASTNQTSMYLCASRGGTGRGTQYFGPGTRLTVL.

The chain links TRBV28 to TRBJ2-3; 9 positions agree with TRBD1. The junction had 6 bases not matched to a gene; V was cut back by 5 bases and J by 3 bases. This CDR3 comprises 15 residues. Germline values: CDR1 MDHEN, CDR2 SYDVKM. CDR3 protein: CASSTPGQGTDTQYF. In DNA, the CDR3 is TGTGCCAGCAGTACCCCGGGACAGGGAACAGATACGCAGTATTTT.

The CDR3 nucleotides are TGTGCCAGCAGCCAATCCCTAGCGGACACCGGGGAGCTGTTTTTT. Amino acid sequence: CASSQSLADTGELFF. This chain uses TRBV3-1 (or the pseudogene TRBV3-2) with TRBJ2-2; 7 bases fit TRBD2. Germline values: CDR1 LGHDT, CDR2 YNNKEL (reference sequence). V was pared by 2 bases and J by 3 bases, with 3 bases of the junction left unmatched. The CDR3 totals 15 residues.

The gene calls are TRBV3-1 (or the pseudogene TRBV3-2) and TRBJ1-5, with D perhaps TRBD1 (5 bases). CDR3 length: 14 amino acids. Between the trimmed V and J ends, which lost 3 bases and 1 base, there was a span of 7 bases. Germline CDR1 and CDR2: LGHDT and YNNKEL (reference sequence). The CDR3 spells CASSQGQSNQPQHF. As DNA, the CDR3 is TGTGCCAGCAGCCAGGGGCAAAGCAATCAGCCCCAGCATTTT.